The clone carrying this T cell receptor (beta chain) was seen only once. The antigen is not known. Sequence at one end of the junction differs from germline and may be a read error. This CDR3 has 15 residues. Per the germline V gene, CDR1 is SEHNR and CDR2 is FQNEAQ (reference sequence). These data belong to a study of T cell repertoires in cytomegalovirus infection. Study in general: Public TCR beta signatures marked donors with CMV infection and the matching HLA.

Study outcomes and limitations: In two of eight donors, the top clonotype was HLA-C-restricted CMV-specific. Carriers of CMV and the relevant HLA type were discriminated by public TCR beta frequency.

TCRdb redid the calling of the reads with MiXCR, one entry per CDR3 protein. This table holds about 440,000 distinct CDR3 sequences, about a third found once. Sequenced sample: PBMCs. The chain uses TRBV7-9 and TRBJ2-2; 8 bases line up with TRBD2. The clonotype originates from a human donor in good health (CMV status not recorded). Some clones in this sample may be carry-over from other donors' samples. DNA for the CDR3: TGTGACAGCAGCTTAGTTAGCGGGGATACCGGGGAGCTTTTTTTT. It encodes CDSSLVSGDTGELFF.